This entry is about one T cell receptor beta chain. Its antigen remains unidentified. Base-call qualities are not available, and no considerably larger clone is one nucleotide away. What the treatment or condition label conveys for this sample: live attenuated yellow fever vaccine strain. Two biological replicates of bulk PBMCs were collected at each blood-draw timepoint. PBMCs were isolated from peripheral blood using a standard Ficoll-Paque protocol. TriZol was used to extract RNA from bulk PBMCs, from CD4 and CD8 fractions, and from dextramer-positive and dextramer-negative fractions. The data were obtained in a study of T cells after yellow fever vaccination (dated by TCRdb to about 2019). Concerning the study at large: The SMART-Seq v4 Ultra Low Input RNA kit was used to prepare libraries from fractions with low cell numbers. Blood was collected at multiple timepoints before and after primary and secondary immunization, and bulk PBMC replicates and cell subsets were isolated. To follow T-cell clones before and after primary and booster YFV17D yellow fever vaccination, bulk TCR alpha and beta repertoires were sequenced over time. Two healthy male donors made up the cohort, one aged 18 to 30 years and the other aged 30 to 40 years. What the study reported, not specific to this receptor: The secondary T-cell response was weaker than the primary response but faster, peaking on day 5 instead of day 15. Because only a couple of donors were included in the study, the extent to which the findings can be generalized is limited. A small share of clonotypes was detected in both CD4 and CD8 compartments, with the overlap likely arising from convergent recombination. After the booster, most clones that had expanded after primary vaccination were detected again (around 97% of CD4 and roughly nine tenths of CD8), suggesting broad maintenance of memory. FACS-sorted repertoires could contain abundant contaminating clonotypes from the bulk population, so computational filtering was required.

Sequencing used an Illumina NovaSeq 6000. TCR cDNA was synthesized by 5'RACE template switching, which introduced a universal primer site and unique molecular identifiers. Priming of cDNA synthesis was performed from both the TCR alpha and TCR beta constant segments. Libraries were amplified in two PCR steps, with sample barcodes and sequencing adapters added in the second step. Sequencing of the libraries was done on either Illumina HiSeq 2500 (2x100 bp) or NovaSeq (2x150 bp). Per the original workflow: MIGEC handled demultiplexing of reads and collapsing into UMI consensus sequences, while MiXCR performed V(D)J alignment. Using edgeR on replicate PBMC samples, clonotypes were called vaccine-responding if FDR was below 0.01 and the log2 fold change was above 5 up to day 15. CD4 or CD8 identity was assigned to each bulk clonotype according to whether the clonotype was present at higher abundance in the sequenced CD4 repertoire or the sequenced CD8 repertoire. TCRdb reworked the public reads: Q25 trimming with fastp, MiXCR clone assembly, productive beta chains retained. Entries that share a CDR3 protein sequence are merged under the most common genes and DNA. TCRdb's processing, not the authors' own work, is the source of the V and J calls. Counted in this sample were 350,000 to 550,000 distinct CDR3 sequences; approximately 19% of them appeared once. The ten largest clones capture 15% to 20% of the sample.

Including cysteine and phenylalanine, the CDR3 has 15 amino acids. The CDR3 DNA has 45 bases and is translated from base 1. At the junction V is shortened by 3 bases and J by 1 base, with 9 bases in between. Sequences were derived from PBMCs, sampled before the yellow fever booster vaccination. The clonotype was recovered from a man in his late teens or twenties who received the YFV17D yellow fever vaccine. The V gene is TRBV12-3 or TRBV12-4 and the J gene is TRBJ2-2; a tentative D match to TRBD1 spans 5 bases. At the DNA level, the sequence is TGTGCCAGCAGTTTTGGCAGGGTGAACACCGGGGAGCTGTTTTTT. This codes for CASSFGRVNTGELFF.